Listed here are 3 T cell receptor beta chains from one sample, sequenced in a study of T cells after yellow fever vaccination (dated by TCRdb to the late 2010s). The intended sense of this specimen's treatment or condition label: live attenuated yellow fever vaccine strain. Library construction relied on 5' RACE. Sequencing instrument: Illumina HiSeq 2500. TCRdb trimmed the raw reads at Q25, called clones with MiXCR and kept productive beta chains. Each record represents a unique CDR3 protein, reported with the most common genes and DNA among its rows. A total of 450,000 to 550,000 distinct CDR3 sequences appear in this sample, approximately 21% of them only once. The top ten clonotypes cover roughly an eighth of the sample. Sequencing used PBMCs, obtained 15 days after the yellow fever booster vaccination. The receptors stem from a young man who received the YFV17D yellow fever vaccine.

The sample holds a few counts of this clonotype. V usage is TRBV28 and J usage is TRBJ2-2; 9 nucleotides match TRBD2. The CDR3 contains 17 residues. The V gene's germline CDR1 is MDHEN and CDR2 SYDVKM. Trimming cost V 2 bases and J 5 bases; bases outside gene matches: 9. The CDR3 is CASSLIGLAGFTGELFF. In DNA form, the CDR3 reads TGTGCCAGCAGTTTAATTGGGCTAGCGGGATTTACCGGGGAGCTGTTTTTT.

The chain is built from TRBV5-1 and TRBJ2-7, with D tentatively TRBD2 (5 bases). The CDR3 has 12 amino acids. Germline values: CDR1 SGHRS, CDR2 YFSETQ. Trimming took 4 bases from V and 4 from J, leaving 9 bases between them. As DNA, the CDR3 is TGCGCCAGCAGCGCGGACTGGTACGAGCAGTACTTC. Translation gives CASSADWYEQYF.

The chain couples TRBV9 to TRBJ2-7; 7 nucleotides align to TRBD1. With V trimmed by 3 bases and J by 4 bases, 4 bases remained unmatched. Germline-derived CDR1 and CDR2 are SGDLS and YYNGEE. This CDR3 is built from 13 residues. The CDR3 region has the DNA TGTGCCAGCAGCGCCTCACAGGGGTACGAGCAGTACTTC. Protein sequence: CASSASQGYEQYF.